One TCR beta chain is described in this entry. This CDR3 has 18 residues. Germline V gene data show CDR1 as LGHNT and CDR2 as FRNRAP. V was pared by 2 bases and J by 1 base, with 7 bases of the junction left unmatched. This sample was included in a study of T cell changes during pregnancy in multiple sclerosis. Clones were read by immunoSEQ multiplex PCR, and TCRdb kept only the in-frame ones, dropping some. This table holds around 68,000 clones, about 93% found once. The receptor was derived from a female donor with multiple sclerosis, enrolled in a pregnancy study. The source was CD4+ T cells from peripheral blood mononuclear cells, collected before pregnancy. J is TRBJ1-4 and V is TRBV12-5; 10 positions agree with TRBD1. The CDR3 DNA follows: TGTGCTAGTGGTTTGTTGACAGGGGGCACCCTAACTAATGAAAAACTGTTTTTT. Amino acids: CASGLLTGGTLTNEKLFF. Using reference TRBV12-5 and TRBJ1-4 for the parts outside the CDR3, the full variable domain is DARVTQTPRHKVTEMGQEVTMRCQPILGHNTVFWYRQTMMQGLELLAYFRNRAPLDDSGMPKDRFSAEMPDATLATLKIQPSEPRDSAVYFCASGLLTGGTLTNEKLFFGSGTQLSVL.